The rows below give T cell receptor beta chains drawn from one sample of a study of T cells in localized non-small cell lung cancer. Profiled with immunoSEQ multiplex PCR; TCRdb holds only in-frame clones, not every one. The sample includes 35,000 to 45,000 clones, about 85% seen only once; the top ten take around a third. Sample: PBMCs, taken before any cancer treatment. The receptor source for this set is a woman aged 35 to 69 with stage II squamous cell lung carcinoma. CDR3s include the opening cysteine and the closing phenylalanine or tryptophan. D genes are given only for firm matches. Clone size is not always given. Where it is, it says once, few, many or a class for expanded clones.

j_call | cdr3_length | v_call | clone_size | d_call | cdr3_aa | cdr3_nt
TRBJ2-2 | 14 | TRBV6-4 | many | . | CASSWDGTSGELFF | TGTGCCAGCAGTTGGGACGGGACATCCGGGGAGCTGTTTTTT
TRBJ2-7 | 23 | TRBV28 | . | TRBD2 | CASSPQRLAGGPGITTYSYEQYF | TGTGCCAGCAGTCCCCAACGGTTAGCGGGAGGGCCGGGGATTACCACCTACTCCTACGAGCAGTACTTC
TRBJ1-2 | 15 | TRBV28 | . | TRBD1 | CASNTSGRGIYGYTF | TGTGCCAGCAACACCTCTGGCAGGGGGATCTATGGCTACACCTTC
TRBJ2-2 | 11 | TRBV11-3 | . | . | CASSATEELFF | TGTGCCAGCAGTGCGACTGAAGAGCTGTTTTTT
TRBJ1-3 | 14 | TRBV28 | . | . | CASSGPPSGNTIYF | TGTGCCAGCAGTGGACCCCCGTCGGGAAACACCATATATTTT
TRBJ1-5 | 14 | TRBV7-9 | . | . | CASSLDREDQPQHF | TGTGCCAGCAGCTTAGACAGGGAGGATCAGCCCCAGCATTTT
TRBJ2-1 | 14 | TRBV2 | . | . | CASSAGSGANEQFF | TGTGCCAGCAGTGCAGGGTCAGGGGCCAATGAGCAGTTCTTC
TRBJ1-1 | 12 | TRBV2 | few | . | CASTPNQELAFF | TGTGCCAGCACCCCGAACCAGGAGTTAGCTTTCTTT
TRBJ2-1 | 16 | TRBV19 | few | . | CASSIVHRPAYNEQFF | TGTGCCAGTAGTATAGTCCACAGGCCAGCCTACAATGAGCAGTTCTTC
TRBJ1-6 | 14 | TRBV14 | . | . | CASSQEWDASPLHF | TGTGCCAGCAGCCAAGAATGGGACGCCTCACCCCTCCACTTT
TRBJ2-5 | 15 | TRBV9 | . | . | CASSVGPQQEETQYF | TGTGCCAGCAGCGTTGGGCCCCAACAGGAGGAGACCCAGTACTTC
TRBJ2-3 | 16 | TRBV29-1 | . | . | CSVEEQGGSGTDTQYF | TGCAGCGTTGAAGAGCAAGGGGGGAGCGGGACAGATACGCAGTATTTT
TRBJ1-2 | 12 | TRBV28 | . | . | CASSPHNYGYTF | TGTGCCAGCAGTCCCCACAACTATGGCTACACCTTC
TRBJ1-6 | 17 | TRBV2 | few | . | CASSEELTAGNLSPLHF | TGTGCCAGCAGTGAAGAACTTACGGCAGGGAACCTTTCACCCCTCCACTTT
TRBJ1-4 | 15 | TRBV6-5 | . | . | CASSSRDGTNEKLFF | TGTGCCAGCAGTTCCAGGGACGGGACTAATGAAAAACTGTTTTTT
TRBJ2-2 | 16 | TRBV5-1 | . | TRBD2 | CASSLRLAGNTGELFF | TGCGCCAGCAGCTTGCGCCTAGCGGGGAACACCGGGGAGCTGTTTTTT
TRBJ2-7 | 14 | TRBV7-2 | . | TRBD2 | CASTRLAGVNEQYF | TGTGCCAGCACCCGACTAGCGGGAGTGAACGAGCAGTACTTC
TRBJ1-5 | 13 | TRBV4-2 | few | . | CASSQLVGQPQHF | TGTGCCAGCAGCCAGCTAGTAGGGCAGCCCCAGCATTTT
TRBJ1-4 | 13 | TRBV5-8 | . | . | CASSGGLYEKLFF | TGTGCCAGCAGCGGGGGGTTGTATGAAAAACTGTTTTTT
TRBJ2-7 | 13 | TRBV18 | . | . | CASSLGAANEQYF | TGTGCCAGCTCACTCGGGGCGGCTAATGAGCAGTACTTC
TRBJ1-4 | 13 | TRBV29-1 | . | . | CSVEAGYNEKLFF | TGCAGCGTTGAGGCCGGGTATAATGAAAAACTGTTTTTT
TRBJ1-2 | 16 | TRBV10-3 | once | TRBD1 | CAISENPGQGRGGYTF | TGTGCCATCAGTGAGAATCCGGGACAGGGAAGGGGTGGCTACACCTTC